This T cell receptor beta chain comes out of a study of identical twins. TCRdb re-called the 5' RACE reads through MiXCR, storing one row per CDR3 protein. This repertoire shows 420,000 or so distinct CDR3 sequences, roughly 20% found once; its top ten account for 9.5% to 15%. Germline CDR1 and CDR2: LGHNA and YSLEER. There are 14 residues in the CDR3. Trimming pared 0 bases from V and 6 bases from J, leaving 8 bases between. The chain is built from TRBV4-3 and TRBJ2-2; a possible D gene is TRBD1 (5 bases). This clonotype was obtained from a man aged 45-65 years in good health. The specimen sequenced was naive T cells sorted from blood. The CDR3 DNA sequence: TGCGCCAGCAGCCAAGATCAGGGTTCCGGGGAGCTGTTTTTT. Amino acids: CASSQDQGSGELFF.